This TCR beta chain was captured in a study of blood T cell repertoires in COVID-19. Across the whole study: There were acute and convalescent COVID-19 samples, and they came from the United States, Italy and Spain. Sources were T cells, B-cell-depleted T cells, or PBMCs; the material itself was cDNA or gDNA.

Per the original methods: Reference gene primer amplification gave estimated nucleated cell counts. The method was immunoSEQ multiplex PCR; TCRdb's version includes in-frame clones alone and lacks a portion of them. Clonal size and the V and J genes are those of that table, whereas D and trimming came from the DNA. Found here are 150,000 to 200,000 clones, around 90% of them singletons; the top ten hold 4% to 5%. V was pared by 2 bases and J by 2 bases, with 6 bases between. This CDR3 is 12 amino acids long. Germline CDR1 SQVTM, CDR2 ANQGSEA. The receptor was derived from a human donor in a cohort sampled during active COVID-19. The sequenced sample consisted of peripheral blood. This chain uses TRBV29-1 with TRBJ1-2, with no clear D. DNA of the CDR3: TGCAGCGTTGAATCGGGGAACTATGGCTACACCTTC. This sequence encodes CSVESGNYGYTF.